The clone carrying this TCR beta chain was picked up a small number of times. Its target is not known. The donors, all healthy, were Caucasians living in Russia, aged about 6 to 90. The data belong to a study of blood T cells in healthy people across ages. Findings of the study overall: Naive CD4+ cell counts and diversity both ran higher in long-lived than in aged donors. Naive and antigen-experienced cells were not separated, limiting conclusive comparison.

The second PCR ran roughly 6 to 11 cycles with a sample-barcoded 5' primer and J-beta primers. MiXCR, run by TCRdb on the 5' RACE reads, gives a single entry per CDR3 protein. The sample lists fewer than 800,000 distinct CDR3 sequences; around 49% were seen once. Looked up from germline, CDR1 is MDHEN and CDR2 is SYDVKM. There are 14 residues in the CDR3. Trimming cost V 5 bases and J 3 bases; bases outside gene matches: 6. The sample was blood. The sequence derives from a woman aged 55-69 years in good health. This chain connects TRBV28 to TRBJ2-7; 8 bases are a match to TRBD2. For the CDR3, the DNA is TGTGCCAGCAGTGTAGCTAGCGGGTACTACGAGCAGTACTTC. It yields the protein CASSVASGYYEQYF.